This TCR beta chain was sequenced during a study of shared T cell receptors in the human thymus. Assay: immunoSEQ multiplex PCR; the TCRdb copy retains only in-frame clones and omits some. The sample has some 700,000 clones; over 75% are singletons. Per germline, CDR1 MGHDK and CDR2 SYGVNS. The CDR3 loop spans 18 amino acids. V was cut by 2 bases and J by 0 bases, with 19 bases left in between. The same specimen was also included in a second study, on human thymus T cells. In that study: Corrective cardiac operations yielded the resected thymus tissue. Usage of V and J genes appeared biased in thymic and blood repertoires. Related studies noted strongly shared thymic repertoires across unrelated people.

The specimen was thymocytes. This clonotype originated in a girl less than two years old with a congenital heart defect. V and J are TRBV25-1 and TRBJ1-1, with a possible D match to TRBD1 (6 bases). The chain's CDR3 is CASSESGGHRYMNTEAFF. The CDR3 nucleotides are TGTGCCAGCAGTGAAAGCGGGGGACATCGTTACATGAACACTGAAGCTTTCTTT.